The source of this TCR beta chain is a study of blood T cell repertoires in COVID-19. Study at large: Spain, Italy and the United States supplied samples that represented acute and convalescent COVID-19. In each case, the material was cDNA or gDNA derived from T cells, B-cell-depleted T cells, or PBMCs.

In the original analysis: Quantification of nucleated cells was approximated via reference gene primer amplification. Repertoires were generated with immunoSEQ multiplex PCR, while TCRdb's copy carries only in-frame clones and drops some. That table supplies the V and J calls and clone size; D and trimming were determined from the DNA. The repertoire holds about 80,000 clones, with under 80% as singletons. With V trimmed by 0 bases and J by 5 bases, 3 bases remained unmatched. Germline V gene sequence: CDR1 SGHDT, CDR2 YYEEEE. This CDR3 has 15 residues. This receptor was obtained from a human donor in a cohort sampled during active COVID-19. The sequencing input was peripheral blood. The rearrangement joins TRBV5-6 to TRBJ2-1, with 9 bases matching TRBD2. The CDR3 DNA sequence: TGTGCCAGCAGCTTGGTGACTAGCGGTCACAATGAGCAGTTCTTC. This codes for CASSLVTSGHNEQFF.